These T cell receptor beta chains were read from a single sample in a study of cytomegalovirus exposure and HLA in healthy donors. Some clones are missing from TCRdb's copy, which holds only in-frame ones; the method was immunoSEQ multiplex PCR. The table includes roughly 100,000 clones, around 80% detected once. The sequencing sample was made of PBMCs. The receptors here all came from a male donor in good health and CMV-seronegative. The CDR3 runs from the conserved cysteine through the conserved F or W. The D gene is left open where the match is weak. Size is stated for part of the rows, as once, few or many counts, or as a class when the clone is expanded.

>TRBD2|15|once|TRBV6-5|TRBJ2-6
CASTPRGAGANVLTF
TGTGCCAGCACCCCACGGGGGGCTGGGGCCAACGTCCTGACTTTC
>TRBD1|16|NA|TRBV19|TRBJ1-5
CASSLGQGTLNQPQHF
TGTGCCAGTAGCCTCGGACAGGGGACCCTCAATCAGCCCCAGCATTTT
>NA|16|NA|TRBV7-3|TRBJ2-2
CASSLTGSQVAGELFF
TGTGCCAGCAGCTTAACAGGGAGCCAGGTAGCCGGGGAGCTGTTTTTT
>NA|13|few|TRBV6-5|TRBJ2-5
CASSTTLVETQYF
TGTGCCAGCAGCACTACTTTGGTGGAGACCCAGTACTTC
>TRBD1|13|NA|TRBV5-1|TRBJ1-2
CASSPSGGVGYTF
TGCGCCAGCAGCCCCTCAGGGGGCGTGGGCTACACCTTC
>TRBD2|18|NA|TRBV11-2|TRBJ2-1
CASSPERRGLAVYNEQFF
TGTGCCAGCAGCCCAGAGAGGCGGGGACTAGCGGTCTACAATGAGCAGTTCTTC
>TRBD1|15|NA|TRBV27|TRBJ2-7
CASSLTQGAVYEQYF
TGTGCCAGCAGTTTGACACAGGGGGCTGTCTACGAGCAGTACTTC
>TRBD2|16|NA|TRBV7-3|TRBJ2-1
CASSLEPGGPYNEQFF
TGTGCCAGCAGCTTAGAGCCGGGAGGGCCGTACAATGAGCAGTTCTTC
>TRBD1|16|NA|TRBV5-1|TRBJ2-3
CASSLALGQAGDTQYF
TGCGCCAGCAGCTTGGCTCTTGGACAGGCGGGAGATACGCAGTATTTT
>TRBD1|16|NA|TRBV11-3|TRBJ2-2
CASSPQTGGLSGELFF
TGTGCCAGCAGCCCCCAGACAGGGGGTTTGTCCGGGGAGCTGTTTTTT
>TRBD2|17|NA|TRBV5-6|TRBJ2-1
CASSLGALAGRFHEQFF
TGTGCCAGCAGCTTGGGGGCCCTAGCGGGGAGGTTCCATGAGCAGTTCTTC
>NA|16|NA|TRBV19|TRBJ1-5
CASSYGEDYSNQPQHF
TGTGCCAGCTCCTACGGGGAGGATTATAGCAATCAGCCCCAGCATTTT
>NA|18|once|TRBV14|TRBJ2-7
CASQSETAEGFGQLEQYF
TGTGCCAGCCAGTCCGAAACGGCCGAAGGTTTCGGACAGCTCGAGCAGTACTTC
>NA|14|NA|TRBV9|TRBJ1-1
CASSPRGGFTEAFF
TGTGCCAGCAGCCCGAGAGGCGGATTCACTGAAGCTTTCTTT
>NA|12|once|TRBV28|TRBJ2-5
CATGGQLETQYF
TGTGCCACTGGAGGGCAGCTAGAGACCCAGTACTTC
>TRBD2|15|few|TRBV27|TRBJ2-5
CASRPGGYEQETQYF
TGTGCCAGCAGGCCGGGAGGGTATGAGCAAGAGACCCAGTACTTC
>NA|16|NA|TRBV9|TRBJ1-1
CASSVGVGDLNTEAFF
TGTGCCAGCAGCGTAGGGGTAGGAGATTTGAACACTGAAGCTTTCTTT
>NA|13|NA|TRBV2|TRBJ2-1
CASRVRESIEQFF
TGTGCCAGCAGGGTTCGGGAAAGCATTGAGCAGTTCTTC
>NA|11|NA|TRBV30|TRBJ2-7
CAWSGVYEQYF
TGTGCCTGGTCGGGAGTCTACGAGCAGTACTTC
>TRBD2|15|once|TRBV7-7|TRBJ2-3
CASSLGLAGADTQYF
TGTGCCAGCAGCTTAGGACTAGCGGGAGCAGATACGCAGTATTTT